The rows below give T cell receptor beta chains drawn from one sample of a study of blood T cell repertoires in COVID-19. Sequencing used immunoSEQ multiplex PCR; TCRdb keeps in-frame clones, though not all of them. The sample gives 400,000 to 450,000 clones, roughly 89% of which show up once; 1.4% is in the top ten. Material: peripheral blood. The receptors derive from a young woman with active or convalescent COVID-19. CDR3s include the opening cysteine and the closing phenylalanine or tryptophan. Fields, in order: V gene, J gene, D gene, clone size, CDR3 DNA, CDR3 protein. D genes are given only for firm matches. Clone size is not always given. Where it is, it says once, few, many or a class for expanded clones.

V: TRBV5-6
J: TRBJ2-2
D: .
size: few
DNA: TGTGCCAGCAGCTCCCCTTTTGTGGGAGAATATACCGGGGAGCTGTTTTTT
CDR3: CASSSPFVGEYTGELFF

V: TRBV6-2/TRBV6-3
J: TRBJ1-2
D: .
size: once
DNA: TGTGCCAGCAGTTACGGGGAGAACTATGGCTACACCTTC
CDR3: CASSYGENYGYTF

V: TRBV7-8
J: TRBJ2-3
D: TRBD2
size: .
DNA: TGTGCCAGCAGCTTATTAGCGGGAGTAGGAGATACGCAGTATTTT
CDR3: CASSLLAGVGDTQYF

V: TRBV2
J: TRBJ1-1
D: .
size: .
DNA: TGTGCCACGGCCAGGGGAAGGGACACTGAAGCTTTCTTT
CDR3: CATARGRDTEAFF

V: TRBV30
J: TRBJ1-6
D: .
size: .
DNA: TGTGCCTGGAGGGGGGCTTATAATTCACCCCTCCACTTT
CDR3: CAWRGAYNSPLHF

V: TRBV27
J: TRBJ1-2
D: TRBD1
size: .
DNA: TGTGCCAGCAGTTTAGGGACAGGCTATGGCTACACCTTC
CDR3: CASSLGTGYGYTF

V: TRBV6-2/TRBV6-3
J: TRBJ1-5
D: .
size: .
DNA: TGTGCCAGCAGTTACCCGACGGGACACCTCAATCAGCCCCAGCATTTT
CDR3: CASSYPTGHLNQPQHF

V: TRBV5-6
J: TRBJ2-5
D: TRBD1
size: .
DNA: TGTGCCAGCAGCGGTGGGACAGGGGGCAGGGAGACCCAGTACTTC
CDR3: CASSGGTGGRETQYF

V: TRBV10-2
J: TRBJ2-1
D: TRBD2
size: .
DNA: TGCGCCAGCAGTGAGAAGGGCGGGAGGAACAATGAGCAGTTCTTC
CDR3: CASSEKGGRNNEQFF

V: TRBV11-2
J: TRBJ2-7
D: TRBD1
size: .
DNA: TGTGCCAGCAGACAGCCGGGACAGGGTCTCAAGAGCTCCTACGAGCAGTACTTC
CDR3: CASRQPGQGLKSSYEQYF

V: TRBV14
J: TRBJ1-4
D: TRBD1
size: once
DNA: TGTGCCAGCAGCCAAGGATGGAAGGGACAGTTTAATGAAAAACTGTTTTTT
CDR3: CASSQGWKGQFNEKLFF

V: TRBV10-1
J: TRBJ2-2
D: TRBD2
size: .
DNA: TGCGCCAGCAGTGAAGGGCTAGCGGGGGATACGAGCACCGGGGAGCTGTTTTTT
CDR3: CASSEGLAGDTSTGELFF

V: TRBV2
J: TRBJ2-1
D: .
size: once
DNA: TGTGCCAGCAGTGTTGATGGCGGGAACGAGCAGTTCTTC
CDR3: CASSVDGGNEQFF

V: TRBV5-4
J: TRBJ1-4
D: .
size: once
DNA: TGTGCCAGCAGCTCCTCCCCAGGGTTTGAAAAACTGTTTTTT
CDR3: CASSSSPGFEKLFF

V: TRBV7-2
J: TRBJ2-7
D: .
size: .
DNA: TGTGCCAGCAGCTTAGAGATTAGCTCCTACGAGCAGTACTTC
CDR3: CASSLEISSYEQYF

V: TRBV6-1
J: TRBJ2-2
D: .
size: .
DNA: TGTGCCAGCAGTGAAATCCCAACCGGGGAGCTGTTTTTT
CDR3: CASSEIPTGELFF

V: TRBV5-5
J: TRBJ2-1
D: .
size: .
DNA: TGTGCCAGCAGGCAGGGGCGCAACTCCTACAATGAGCAGTTCTTC
CDR3: CASRQGRNSYNEQFF

V: TRBV28
J: TRBJ1-2
D: .
size: .
DNA: TGTGCCAGCAGTTTAAGCCTTGCTAACTATGGCTACACCTTC
CDR3: CASSLSLANYGYTF

V: TRBV19
J: TRBJ2-7
D: TRBD1
size: .
DNA: TGTGCCAGTAGTATCTTTCGCAGGGGGTCCTACGAGCAGTACTTC
CDR3: CASSIFRRGSYEQYF

V: TRBV11-2
J: TRBJ1-1
D: .
size: .
DNA: TGTGCCAGCAGCTTGGGACAGAACACTGAAGCTTTCTTT
CDR3: CASSLGQNTEAFF

V: TRBV2
J: TRBJ2-5
D: TRBD1
size: .
DNA: TGTGCCAGCAGTGAGGGACAGAATGAAGAGACCCAGTACTTC
CDR3: CASSEGQNEETQYF

V: TRBV5-1
J: TRBJ2-7
D: .
size: .
DNA: TGCGCCAGCAGCTTGGCTCAGACCTACGAGCAGTACTTC
CDR3: CASSLAQTYEQYF

V: TRBV5-6
J: TRBJ2-1
D: TRBD1
size: .
DNA: TGTGCCAGCAGCAGAAGGACAGGCTCCTACAATGAGCAGTTCTTC
CDR3: CASSRRTGSYNEQFF

V: TRBV30
J: TRBJ2-7
D: TRBD2
size: .
DNA: TGTGCCTGGAGGGCTAGCGGGAGGCTATCCTACGAGCAGTACTTC
CDR3: CAWRASGRLSYEQYF

V: TRBV6-6
J: TRBJ2-1
D: TRBD1
size: .
DNA: TGTGCCAGCGGGACAGGGGCCAACAATGAGCAGTTCTTC
CDR3: CASGTGANNEQFF

V: TRBV4-1
J: TRBJ2-4
D: .
size: .
DNA: TGCGCCAGCAGCCAATATAATACAGAGGCCAAAAACATTCAGTACTTC
CDR3: CASSQYNTEAKNIQYF

V: TRBV14
J: TRBJ2-1
D: .
size: .
DNA: TGTGCCAGCAGCCAAGACTACTACTCCTACAATGAGCAGTTCTTC
CDR3: CASSQDYYSYNEQFF

V: TRBV21-1
J: TRBJ1-1
D: .
size: .
DNA: TGTGCCAGCAGCAAAGTTATTCTCCAGGGTCGCCCCGCCACTGAAGCTTTCTTT
CDR3: CASSKVILQGRPATEAFF

V: TRBV5-6
J: TRBJ2-7
D: TRBD1
size: .
DNA: TGTGCCAGCAGCTTGTATCTGGGACAGGGGGTAAACGAGCAGTACTTC
CDR3: CASSLYLGQGVNEQYF

V: TRBV13
J: TRBJ2-7
D: TRBD2
size: .
DNA: TGTGCCAGCAACCAACTAGCGAGCTCCTACGAGCAGTACTTC
CDR3: CASNQLASSYEQYF

V: TRBV25-1
J: TRBJ2-6
D: .
size: .
DNA: TGTGCCAGCAGTGAATACAGGGGAAGCTCTGGGGCCAACGTCCTGACTTTC
CDR3: CASSEYRGSSGANVLTF

V: TRBV14
J: TRBJ1-1
D: .
size: .
DNA: TGTGCCAGCAGCCAAGATTTGAGAGGGACACGGGGCCGGTTCCCTGAAGCTTTCTTT
CDR3: CASSQDLRGTRGRFPEAFF

V: TRBV6-5
J: TRBJ2-5
D: TRBD2
size: .
DNA: TGTGCCAGCAGTTACTCAGCGGGGGGTGGTGAGACCCAGTACTTC
CDR3: CASSYSAGGGETQYF

V: TRBV7-6
J: TRBJ2-2
D: .
size: .
DNA: TGTGCCAGCAGCTCCGACGGAGGTGGGGAGCTGTTTTTT
CDR3: CASSSDGGGELFF

V: TRBV10-3
J: TRBJ1-4
D: .
size: .
DNA: TGTGCCATCAGTGAGTCTGGGCGTGAAAAACTGTTTTTT
CDR3: CAISESGREKLFF

V: TRBV11-2
J: TRBJ1-1
D: .
size: .
DNA: TGTGCCAGCAGCGATTTAGTGGGGGCTTGGACTGAAGCTTTCTTT
CDR3: CASSDLVGAWTEAFF